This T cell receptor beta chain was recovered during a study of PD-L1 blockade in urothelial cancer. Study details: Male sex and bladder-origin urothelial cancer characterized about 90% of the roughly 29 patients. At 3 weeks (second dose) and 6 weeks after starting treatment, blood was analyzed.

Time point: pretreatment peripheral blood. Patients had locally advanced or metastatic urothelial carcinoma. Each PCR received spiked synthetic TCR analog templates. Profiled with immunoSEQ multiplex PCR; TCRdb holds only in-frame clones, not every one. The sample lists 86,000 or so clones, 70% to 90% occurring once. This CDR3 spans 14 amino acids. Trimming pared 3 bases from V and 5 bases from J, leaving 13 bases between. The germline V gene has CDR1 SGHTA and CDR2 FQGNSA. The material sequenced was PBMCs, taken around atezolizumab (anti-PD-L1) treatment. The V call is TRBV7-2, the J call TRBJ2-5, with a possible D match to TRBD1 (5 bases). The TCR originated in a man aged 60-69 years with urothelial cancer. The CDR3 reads CASSLGQFPETQYF. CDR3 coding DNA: TGTGCCAGCAGCTTGGGGCAGTTCCCGGAGACCCAGTACTTC. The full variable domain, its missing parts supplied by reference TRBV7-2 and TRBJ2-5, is GAGVSQSPSNKVTEKGKDVELRCDPISGHTALYWYRQSLGQGLEFLIYFQGNSAPDKSGLPSDRFSAERTGGSVSTLTIQRTQQEDSAVYLCASSLGQFPETQYFGPGTRLLVL.